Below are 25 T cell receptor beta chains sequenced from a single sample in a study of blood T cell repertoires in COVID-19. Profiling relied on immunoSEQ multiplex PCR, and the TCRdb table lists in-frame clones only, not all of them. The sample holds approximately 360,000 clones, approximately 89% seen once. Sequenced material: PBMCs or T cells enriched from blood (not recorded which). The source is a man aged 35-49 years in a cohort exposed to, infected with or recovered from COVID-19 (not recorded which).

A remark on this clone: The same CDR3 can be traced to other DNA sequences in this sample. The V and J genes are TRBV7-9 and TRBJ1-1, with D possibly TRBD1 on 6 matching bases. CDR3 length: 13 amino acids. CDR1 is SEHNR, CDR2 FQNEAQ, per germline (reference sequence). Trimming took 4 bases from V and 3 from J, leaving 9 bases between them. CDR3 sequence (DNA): TGTGCCAGCAGCTCCCGACAGGACACTGAAGCTTTCTTT. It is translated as CASSSRQDTEAFF.

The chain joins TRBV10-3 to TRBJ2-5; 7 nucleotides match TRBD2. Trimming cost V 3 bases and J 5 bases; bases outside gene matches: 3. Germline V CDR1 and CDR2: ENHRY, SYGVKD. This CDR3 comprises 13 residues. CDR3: CAISDREGETQYF. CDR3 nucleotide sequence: TGTGCCATCAGTGACAGGGAGGGGGAGACCCAGTACTTC.

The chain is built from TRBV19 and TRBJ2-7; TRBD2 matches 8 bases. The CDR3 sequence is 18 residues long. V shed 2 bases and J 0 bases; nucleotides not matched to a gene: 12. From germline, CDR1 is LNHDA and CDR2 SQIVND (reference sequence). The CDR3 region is CASSINPAGALSSYEQYF. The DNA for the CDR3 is TGTGCCAGTAGTATAAATCCAGCGGGAGCCCTGAGCTCCTACGAGCAGTACTTC.

The CDR3 region is CASSLGTGWPYEQYF. CDR3 nucleotides: TGTGCCAGCAGTTTAGGTACAGGGTGGCCCTACGAGCAGTACTTC. This chain joins TRBV28 and TRBJ2-7, with D tentatively TRBD1 (6 bases). The V end lost 2 bases, the J end lost 2 bases, and 13 bases lay between the germline ends. CDR1 and CDR2 from the germline V gene are MDHEN and SYDVKM. The CDR3 runs to 15 residues.

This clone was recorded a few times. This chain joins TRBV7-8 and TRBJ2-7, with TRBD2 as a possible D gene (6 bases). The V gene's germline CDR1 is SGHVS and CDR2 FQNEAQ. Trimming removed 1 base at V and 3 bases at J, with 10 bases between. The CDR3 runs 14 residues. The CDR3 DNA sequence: TGTGCCAGCAGCTTAGTGCACGGGAGCTACGAGCAGTACTTC. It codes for CASSLVHGSYEQYF.

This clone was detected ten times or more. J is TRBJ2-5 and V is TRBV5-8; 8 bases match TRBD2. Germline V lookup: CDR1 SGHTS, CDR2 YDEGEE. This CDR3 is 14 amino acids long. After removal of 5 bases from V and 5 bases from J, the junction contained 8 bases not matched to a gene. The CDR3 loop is CASRYREGQETQYF. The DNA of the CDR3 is TGTGCCAGCAGGTACCGGGAGGGCCAGGAGACCCAGTACTTC.

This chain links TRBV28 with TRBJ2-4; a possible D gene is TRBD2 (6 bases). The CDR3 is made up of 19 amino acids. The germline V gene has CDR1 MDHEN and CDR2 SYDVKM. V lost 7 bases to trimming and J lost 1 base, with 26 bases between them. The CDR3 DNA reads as TGTGCCAGCAATCCTACGCAGTGGGACTCCTATAGGGCCAAAAACATTCAGTACTTC. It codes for CASNPTQWDSYRAKNIQYF. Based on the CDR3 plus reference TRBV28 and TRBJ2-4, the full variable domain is DVKVTQSSRYLVKRTGEKVFLECVQDMDHENMFWYRQDPGLGLRLIYFSYDVKMKEKGDIPEGYSVSREKKERFSLILESASTNQTSMYLCASNPTQWDSYRAKNIQYFGAGTRLSVL.

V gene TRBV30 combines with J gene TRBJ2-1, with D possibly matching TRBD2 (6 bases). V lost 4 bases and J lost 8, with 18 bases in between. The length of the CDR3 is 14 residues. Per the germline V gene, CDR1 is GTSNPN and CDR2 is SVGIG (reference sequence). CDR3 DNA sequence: TGTGCCTGGACTCATGGCGGGGACTTCTATGAGCAGTTCTTC. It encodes CAWTHGGDFYEQFF.

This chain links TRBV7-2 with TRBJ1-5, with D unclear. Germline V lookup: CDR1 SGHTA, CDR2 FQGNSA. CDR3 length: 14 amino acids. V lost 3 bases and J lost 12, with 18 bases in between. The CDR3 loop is CASSFGSQQSVQHF. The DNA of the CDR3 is TGTGCCAGCAGCTTTGGCAGTCAACAATCAGTCCAGCATTTT.

CDR3 coding DNA: TGTGCCAGCAGCACCGGGACTAGCGGGAGACGCGTGGGAGAGACCCAGTACTTC. It translates to CASSTGTSGRRVGETQYF. The chain couples TRBV5-4 to TRBJ2-5; 14 nucleotides agree with TRBD2. The trim removed 4 bases at V and 4 bases at J, leaving 12 bases unmatched. Germline CDR1 SGHNT, CDR2 YYREEE (reference sequence). The CDR3 is 18 residues long.

The CDR3 spells CASSFGRGRRYEQYF. The CDR3 coding sequence is TGTGCCAGCAGCTTCGGGAGGGGGCGAAGGTACGAGCAGTACTTC. V usage is TRBV5-4 and J usage is TRBJ2-7; D might be TRBD2 (8 bases). Trimming removed 2 bases from V and 4 bases from J, with 16 bases in between. The CDR3 consists of 15 residues. From germline, CDR1 is SGHNT and CDR2 YYREEE (reference sequence).

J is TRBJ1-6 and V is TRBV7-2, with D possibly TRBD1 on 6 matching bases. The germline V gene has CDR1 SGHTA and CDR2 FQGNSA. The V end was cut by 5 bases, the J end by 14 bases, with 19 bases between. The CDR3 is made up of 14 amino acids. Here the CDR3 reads CASSTGQTRTTLHF. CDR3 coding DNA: TGTGCCAGCAGCACAGGACAGACCCGCACCACCCTCCACTTT.

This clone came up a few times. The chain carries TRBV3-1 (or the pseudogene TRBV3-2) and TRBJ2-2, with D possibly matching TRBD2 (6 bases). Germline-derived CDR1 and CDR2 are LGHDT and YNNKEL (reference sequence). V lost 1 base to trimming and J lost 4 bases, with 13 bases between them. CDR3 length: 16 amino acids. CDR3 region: CASSQGSGSGTGELFF. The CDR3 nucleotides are TGTGCCAGCAGCCAAGGGAGCGGGTCGGGCACCGGGGAGCTGTTTTTT.

In DNA form, the CDR3 reads TGTGCCAGCAGTGTGGCGAGGACAGGGGGCCAGAGCGCCTATGGCTACACCTTC. Translation: CASSVARTGGQSAYGYTF. V is TRBV6-1 and J is TRBJ1-2, with TRBD1 identical over 11 bases. Germline CDR1 is MNHNS and CDR2 is SASEGT. CDR3 length equals 18 residues. J gave up 4 bases and V 4 bases, and 14 bases lay outside the gene matches.

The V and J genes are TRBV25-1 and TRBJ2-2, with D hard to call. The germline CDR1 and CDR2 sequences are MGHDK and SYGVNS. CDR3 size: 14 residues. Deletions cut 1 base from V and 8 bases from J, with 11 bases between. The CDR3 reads CASSESLFRGELFF. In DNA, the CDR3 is TGTGCCAGCAGTGAATCTCTCTTCAGAGGGGAGCTGTTTTTT.

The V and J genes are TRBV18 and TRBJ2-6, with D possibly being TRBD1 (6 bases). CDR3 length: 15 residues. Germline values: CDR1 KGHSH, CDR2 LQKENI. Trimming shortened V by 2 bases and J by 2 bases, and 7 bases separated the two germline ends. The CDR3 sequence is CASSPGTTGANVLTF. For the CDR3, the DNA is TGTGCCAGCTCACCAGGGACAACTGGGGCCAACGTCCTGACTTTC.

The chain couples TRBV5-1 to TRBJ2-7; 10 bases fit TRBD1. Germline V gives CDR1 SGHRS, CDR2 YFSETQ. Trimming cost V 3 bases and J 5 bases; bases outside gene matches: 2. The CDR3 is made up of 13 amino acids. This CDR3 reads CASSSGTGDEQYF. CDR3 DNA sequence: TGCGCCAGCAGCTCGGGGACAGGGGACGAGCAGTACTTC.

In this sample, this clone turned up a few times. The CDR3 region has the DNA TGTGCCAGCAGCTTAGTCGCAGGGATCACACTGAACACTGAAGCTTTCTTT. This translates into CASSLVAGITLNTEAFF. V usage is TRBV7-9 and J usage is TRBJ1-1, with D maybe TRBD1 (5 bases). CDR3 length equals 17 residues. Germline loops: CDR1 SEHNR, CDR2 FQNEAQ (reference sequence). V was cut by 1 base and J by 0 bases, with 15 bases left in between.

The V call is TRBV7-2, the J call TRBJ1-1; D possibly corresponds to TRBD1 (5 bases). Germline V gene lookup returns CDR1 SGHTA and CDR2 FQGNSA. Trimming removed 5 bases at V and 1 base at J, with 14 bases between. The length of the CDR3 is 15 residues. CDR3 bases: TGTGCCAGCAGCCCAATGGGGCAGGGGAACACTGAAGCTTTCTTT. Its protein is CASSPMGQGNTEAFF.

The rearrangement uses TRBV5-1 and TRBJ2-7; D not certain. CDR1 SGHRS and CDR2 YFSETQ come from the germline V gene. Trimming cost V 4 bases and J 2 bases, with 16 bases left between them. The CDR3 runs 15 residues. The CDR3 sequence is CASSGRRNTTYEQYF. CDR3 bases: TGCGCCAGCAGCGGTCGCCGCAACACAACCTACGAGCAGTACTTC.

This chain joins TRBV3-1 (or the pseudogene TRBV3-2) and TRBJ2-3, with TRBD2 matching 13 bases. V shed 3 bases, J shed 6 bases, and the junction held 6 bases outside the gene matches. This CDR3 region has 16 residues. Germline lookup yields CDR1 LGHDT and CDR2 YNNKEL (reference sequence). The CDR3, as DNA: TGTGCCAGCAGCCACCTACGGACTAGCGGGAGTGATACGCAGTATTTT. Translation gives CASSHLRTSGSDTQYF.

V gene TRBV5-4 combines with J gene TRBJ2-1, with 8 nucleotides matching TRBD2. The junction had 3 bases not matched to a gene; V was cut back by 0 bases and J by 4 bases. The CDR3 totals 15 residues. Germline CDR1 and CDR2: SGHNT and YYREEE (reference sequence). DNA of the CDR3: TGTGCCAGCAGCTTGGGTAGCGGGGTTTACAATGAGCAGTTCTTC. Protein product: CASSLGSGVYNEQFF.

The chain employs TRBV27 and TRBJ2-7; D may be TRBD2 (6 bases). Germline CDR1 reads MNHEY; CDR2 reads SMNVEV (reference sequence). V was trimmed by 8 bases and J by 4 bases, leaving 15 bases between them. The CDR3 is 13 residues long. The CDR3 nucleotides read TGTGCCAGCTCCCCCGCGGGGCCGTACGAGCAGTACTTC. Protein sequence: CASSPAGPYEQYF.

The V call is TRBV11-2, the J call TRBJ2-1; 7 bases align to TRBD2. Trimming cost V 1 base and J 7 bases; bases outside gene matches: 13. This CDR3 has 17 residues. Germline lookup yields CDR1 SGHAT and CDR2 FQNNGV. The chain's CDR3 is CASSLGWGGGPQNEQFF. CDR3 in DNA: TGTGCCAGCAGCTTAGGTTGGGGGGGAGGGCCCCAGAATGAGCAGTTCTTC.

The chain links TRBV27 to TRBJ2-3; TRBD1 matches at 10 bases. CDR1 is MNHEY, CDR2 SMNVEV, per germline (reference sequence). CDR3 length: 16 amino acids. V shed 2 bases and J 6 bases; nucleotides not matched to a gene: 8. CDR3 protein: CASSLGGQGLFDTQYF. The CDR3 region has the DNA TGTGCCAGCAGTTTAGGGGGACAGGGGTTATTTGATACGCAGTATTTT.